This T cell receptor beta chain was sequenced in a study of T cell repertoires in cytomegalovirus infection. About the research overall: Public signatures in TCR beta pointed to CMV infection and matching HLA type.

Each CDR3 protein gets one entry after TCRdb re-called the reads with MiXCR. The repertoire has around 900,000 distinct CDR3 sequences, about a third of them found once; the top ten carry more than 12%. A word on this clonotype: The antigen is unknown.

The sequences come from cultured CD8+ T cells from PBMCs, collected from culture after CMV antigen stimulation. This sequence was found in a human donor in good health (CMV status not recorded). Some clones in this sample may be carry-over from other donors' samples.

CDR3 in DNA: TGCAGTGCTACGGGCCTGCTTACCGGGCCCCAGCATTTT. Translating gives CSATGLLTGPQHF. The chain links TRBV20-1 to TRBJ1-5; D is unclear. This CDR3 comprises 13 residues. Trimming removed 4 bases at V and 9 bases at J, with 16 bases between. From germline, CDR1 is DFQATT and CDR2 SNEGSKA (reference sequence).